A single sample gave rise to the 15 T cell receptor beta chains below, sequenced in a study of tissue T cells after allogeneic stem cell transplantation. Some clones are missing from TCRdb's copy, which holds only in-frame ones; the method was immunoSEQ multiplex PCR. The sample consists of about 7,400 clones, roughly half of them appearing once. Time point meaning: mouse harvest day 7 after allogeneic transplant. The graft held 10^6 splenic CD5+ T cells and 10^7 T-cell-depleted bone marrow cells. Sequenced input: gut tissue. The receptors stem from a female BALB/c mouse given C57BL/6 T cells with graft-versus-host disease after an allogeneic hematopoietic cell transplant.

Remarks on this clone: Gene names and germline match the mouse. The CDR3 goes on 1 residue after the read ends, and that part is filled in from the germline J gene. The chain employs TRBV23 and TRBJ1-6. TRBJ1-6 is an ORF, with its function uncertain. Germline values: CDR1 KGHTA, CDR2 FQNQQP. This CDR3 has 13 residues. The CDR3 protein is CSSSQLGNSPLYF. CDR3 bases read: TGCTCCAGCAGTCAGCTCGGGAATTCGCCCCTCTAC.

Note on this clone: The gene names here belong to mouse. Coverage ceases 1 residue before the CDR3 finishes, and the germline J gene fills in the end. V usage is TRBV3 and J usage is TRBJ2-7; 9 bases match TRBD2. Unmatched junction bases numbered 2, after V lost 3 bases and J lost 2 bases. Germline V gives CDR1 SNHLY, CDR2 FYNGKV (reference sequence). CDR3 length: 14 amino acids. CDR3 bases read: TGTGCCAGCAGCTTTAACTGGGGGGCCTATGAACAGTAC. Protein sequence: CASSFNWGAYEQY. The CDR3, in full, reads CASSFNWGAYEQYF.

Worth noting for this clone: Gene labels here are mouse ones. Read sequence stops 1 residue before the CDR3 end, and the germline J gene provides the missing end. This chain joins TRBV26 and TRBJ2-3; no reliable D call. The CDR3 has 13 amino acids. V lost 0 bases and J lost 0, with 1 base in between. Germline CDR1 and CDR2: KGHPV and FQNQEV (reference sequence). Here the CDR3 reads CASSLSSAETLYF. The sequenced part of the CDR3 DNA is TGTGCCAGCAGTCTGTCGAGTGCAGAAACGCTGTAT.

Concerning this clone itself: Genes and germline are mouse. The CDR3 is cut off 1 residue early in the read; its end comes from the germline J gene. This rearrangement joins TRBV2 to TRBJ2-1; TRBD2 matches at 10 bases. The CDR3 has 16 residues. From germline, CDR1 is LGHNA and CDR2 YSYQKL. Trimming cost V 3 bases and J 3 bases; bases outside gene matches: 5. The CDR3 reads CASSQPDWGVYAEQFF. Partial CDR3 DNA: TGTGCCAGCAGCCAGCCCGACTGGGGGGTCTATGCTGAGCAGTTC.

With regard to this clone: Gene labels here are mouse ones. CDR3 DNA, as far as it was read: TGTGCCAGCAGCCACCCCCAGGGAAACACAGAAGTCTTC. This gives the protein CASSHPQGNTEVF. The entire CDR3 protein reads CASSHPQGNTEVFF. The rearrangement links TRBV2 to TRBJ1-1; D might be TRBD1 (5 bases). The read terminates 1 residue ahead of where the CDR3 ends, so the germline J gene completes it. V was trimmed by 3 bases and J by 1 base, leaving 9 bases between them. Germline CDR1 is LGHNA and CDR2 is YSYQKL. The CDR3 has 14 residues. The full variable domain, its missing parts supplied by reference TRBV2 and TRBJ1-1, is DPKIIQKPKYLVAVTGSEKILICEQYLGHNAMYWYRQSAKKPLEFMFSYSYQKLMDNQTASSRFQPQSSKKNHLDLQITALKPDDSATYFCASSHPQGNTEVFFGKGTRLTVV.

As for this clone: Genes and germline are mouse. The CDR3 goes on 1 residue after the read ends, and that part is filled in from the germline J gene. The chain uses TRBV30 and TRBJ2-5; TRBD2 aligns across 10 bases. CDR1 SQVVS and CDR2 ANEGSEA come from the germline V gene. The CDR3 loop spans 15 amino acids. J was trimmed by 3 bases and V by 5 bases; bases with no gene match: 8. The CDR3 sequence: CSSRTGGRRQDTQYF. The covered CDR3 bases are TGTAGTTCTCGGACTGGGGGCCGTAGGCAAGACACCCAGTAC.

This clone is judged medium-sized. All gene names here are mouse names. The read comes to an end 1 residue before the CDR3 does, leaving the germline J gene to fill in the end. J is TRBJ2-7 and V is TRBV16; D is unclear. Germline CDR1 reads SGHSA; CDR2 reads FRNQAP. The V gene lost 1 base and the J gene lost 3 bases, with 10 bases spanning the gap. This CDR3 region has 14 residues. The CDR3 DNA, read in part, is TGTGCAAGCAGCTTAGGGCCAACTCTCTATGAACAGTAC. Translating it yields CASSLGPTLYEQY. The whole CDR3 is CASSLGPTLYEQYF.

A note on this clone: Gene names follow the mouse nomenclature. The CDR3 goes on 1 residue after the read ends, and that part is filled in from the germline J gene. J is TRBJ2-7 and V is TRBV19; 11 nucleotides align to TRBD2. The CDR3 sequence is 15 residues long. V lost 5 bases, J lost 3 bases, and 7 bases stayed unmatched. Per germline, CDR1 FNHDT and CDR2 SITEND (reference sequence). CDR3 amino acids: CASRTNWGGSYEQYF. CDR3 DNA, as far as it was read: TGTGCCAGCAGGACCAACTGGGGGGGCAGCTATGAACAGTAC.

A remark on this clone: Gene names and germline match the mouse. Sequencing ends 1 residue short of the CDR3 end; the germline J gene provides the rest. The chain recombines TRBV26 with TRBJ1-1; 7 bases match TRBD1. Germline V gives CDR1 KGHPV, CDR2 FQNQEV (reference sequence). After removal of 6 bases from V and 0 bases from J, the junction contained 4 bases not matched to a gene. CDR3 size: 14 residues. The part of the CDR3 DNA that was read is TGTGCCAGCAGCCCCGGGACAGCAAACACAGAAGTCTTC. Translation gives CASSPGTANTEVF. The whole CDR3 protein is CASSPGTANTEVFF.

As concerns this clone: Gene and germline names: mouse. The read terminates 1 residue ahead of where the CDR3 ends, so the germline J gene completes it. This chain joins TRBV26 and TRBJ2-3; D gene unclear. Germline CDR1 KGHPV, CDR2 FQNQEV (reference sequence). V lost 3 bases and J 0 bases, leaving 7 bases between the germline ends. The length of the CDR3 is 14 residues. The CDR3 bases that were read are TGTGCCAGCAGTCTAGAGTCTAGTGCAGAAACGCTGTAT. Translation gives CASSLESSAETLY. The complete CDR3 protein is CASSLESSAETLYF.

As regards this clone: Gene names are the mouse ones. The read finishes 1 residue shy of the CDR3 end, and the germline J gene is used to complete it. The gene calls are TRBV3 and TRBJ1-2; 8 bases match TRBD1. CDR3 size: 13 residues. Trimming cost V 5 bases and J 5 bases; bases outside gene matches: 4. CDR1 and CDR2 (germline): SNHLY, FYNGKV (reference sequence). The CDR3 spells CASSGQGGSDYTF. The sequenced part of the CDR3 DNA is TGTGCCAGCAGCGGACAGGGAGGGTCCGACTACACC.

Of note for this clone: The listed genes are named as in mouse. With the read ending 1 residue before the CDR3 end, the germline J gene is used to fill in that end. This rearrangement joins TRBV16 to TRBJ1-4; D perhaps matches TRBD1 (6 bases). Germline lookup yields CDR1 SGHSA and CDR2 FRNQAP. This CDR3 comprises 15 residues. Between the trimmed V and J ends, which lost 5 bases and 0 bases, there was a span of 10 bases. The CDR3 sequence is CASSPGHISNERLFF. The CDR3 bases that were read are TGTGCAAGCAGCCCGGGACATATTTCCAACGAAAGATTATTT.

A word on this clone: Gene labels here are mouse ones. The covered CDR3 bases are TGTGCCAGCAGGAGGGACTGGGGGGCCTATGAACAGTAC. Its translation is CASRRDWGAYEQY. The CDR3 in full is CASRRDWGAYEQYF. The chain couples TRBV3 to TRBJ2-7; TRBD2 matches at 12 bases. The read ends 1 residue early relative to the CDR3; the germline J gene fills the gap. Germline assignment: CDR1 SNHLY and CDR2 FYNGKV (reference sequence). V shed 6 bases and J 2 bases; nucleotides not matched to a gene: 2. This CDR3 is built from 14 residues.

On this clone itself: Mouse names are used for the genes. The read halts 1 residue ahead of the CDR3 end, with the missing end drawn from the germline J gene. The V and J genes are TRBV15 and TRBJ2-7; TRBD1 matches 7 bases. J was trimmed by 7 bases and V by 5 bases; bases with no gene match: 5. The CDR3 extends over 12 amino acids. Germline CDR1 is SGHND and CDR2 is FRSKSL. The CDR3 spells CASSRQGWEQYF. The CDR3 bases that were read are TGTGCCAGCAGTCGACAGGGATGGGAACAGTAC.

Notes on this clone: Here the gene names and germline are mouse. The read comes to an end 1 residue before the CDR3 does, leaving the germline J gene to fill in the end. The chain has TRBV26 and TRBJ2-4; TRBD1 might be the D (5 bases). The V end was cut by 4 bases, the J end by 6 bases, with 11 bases between. The CDR3 has 13 residues. Germline V gene lookup returns CDR1 KGHPV and CDR2 FQNQEV (reference sequence). The CDR3 bases that were read are TGTGCCAGCAGTCCTCAGGGAGGGAACACCTTGTAC. The encoded protein is CASSPQGGNTLY. The whole CDR3 protein is CASSPQGGNTLYF.